There are many counts of the clone carrying this T cell receptor (beta chain). This entry is derived from a study of T-cell reconstitution after alpha-beta-depleted transplantation in children. Unique molecular identifiers were used to barcode this TCRbeta library. TCRdb ran MiXCR on the PCR reads and lists one entry per CDR3 protein. This sample has roughly 100,000 distinct CDR3 sequences; roughly 8% occur once, and the top ten carry 5.5% to 8%. The input for sequencing was PBMCs from the stem cell graft donor, taken from the stem cell graft. This TCR was sampled from a human donor who donated a stem cell graft to a child with congenital amegakaryocytic thrombocytopenia.

In DNA, the CDR3 is TGCGCCAGCAGCCAAGCACAGGGAGAGACCCAGTACTTC. Translated, it gives CASSQAQGETQYF. This chain connects TRBV4-3 to TRBJ2-5, with D possibly matching TRBD1 (6 bases). The germline V gene has CDR1 LGHNA and CDR2 YSLEER. There are 13 residues in the CDR3. Trimming stripped 1 base from V and 4 bases from J, with 7 bases between.